The 10 T cell receptor beta chains below all came from one sample that was sequenced in a study of blood T cell repertoires in COVID-19. TCRdb's table, derived via immunoSEQ multiplex PCR, lists solely in-frame clones and lacks some. Of approximately 300,000 clones detected, more than 85% appear once; the ten largest clones hold roughly 0.8%. Sequenced material: peripheral blood. The receptors here all came from a man aged 30-40 years with acute or convalescent COVID-19.

In its sample, this clone was seen once. The chain's CDR3 is CASSASRGGEQYF. In DNA, the CDR3 is TGTGCCAGCAGTGCGTCTAGGGGGGGGGAGCAGTACTTC. The genes are TRBV6-4 and TRBJ2-7; TRBD2 is a possible D gene (7 bases). This CDR3 spans 13 amino acids. Trimming removed 4 bases from V and 7 bases from J, with 14 bases in between. The germline gives CDR1 MRHNA, CDR2 SNTAGT.

The chain carries TRBV28 and TRBJ2-7; 11 bases are shared with TRBD1. The CDR3 extends over 15 amino acids. V shed 5 bases, J shed 4 bases, and the junction held 7 bases outside the gene matches. Germline V gene lookup returns CDR1 MDHEN and CDR2 SYDVKM. This CDR3 reads CASSIGQGAKYEQYF. CDR3 DNA: TGTGCCAGCAGTATCGGACAGGGGGCGAAGTACGAGCAGTACTTC.

This clone was found once. The chain is built from TRBV5-1 and TRBJ2-7; D is ambiguous. Germline CDR1 is SGHRS and CDR2 is YFSETQ. This CDR3 contains 13 residues. Trimming cost V 3 bases and J 2 bases, with 9 bases left between them. This CDR3 reads CASSSSETYEQYF. The CDR3 DNA sequence: TGCGCCAGCAGCTCCTCTGAGACCTACGAGCAGTACTTC.

V gene TRBV29-1 combines with J gene TRBJ2-3; 16 nucleotides agree with TRBD2. The CDR3 covers 18 residues. V dropped 3 bases and J dropped 4; count of bases not matched to a gene: 10. The germline V gene has CDR1 SQVTM and CDR2 ANQGSEA. CDR3 amino acids: CSVEGTSGRARVADTQYF. CDR3 sequence (DNA): TGCAGCGTTGAGGGGACTAGCGGGAGGGCCCGGGTCGCAGATACGCAGTATTTT.

This sequence joins TRBV18 and TRBJ2-7; 8 bases are a match to TRBD1. Germline V gene lookup returns CDR1 KGHSH and CDR2 LQKENI. The CDR3 runs 17 residues. The junction had 12 bases not matched to a gene; V was cut back by 3 bases and J by 2 bases. This CDR3 reads CASSPRFGGQGTYEQYF. The CDR3 DNA follows: TGTGCCAGCTCACCTAGGTTCGGCGGACAGGGAACCTACGAGCAGTACTTC.

The gene calls are TRBV23-1 and TRBJ2-5, with D possibly matching TRBD2 (6 bases). TRBV23-1 is noted as an ORF with a role that remains uncertain. Trimming cost V 6 bases and J 5 bases, with 16 bases left between them. The CDR3 totals 14 residues. CDR3 loop: CASSLGLRRETQYF. DNA for the CDR3: TGCGCCAGCAGCCTGGGACTCCGGAGGGAGACCCAGTACTTC.

The CDR3 protein is CASSRLANSYEQYF. The CDR3 DNA sequence: TGTGCCAGCTCACGACTAGCGAATTCCTACGAGCAGTACTTC. The chain employs TRBV7-8 and TRBJ2-7; 8 nucleotides align to TRBD2. Germline values: CDR1 SGHVS, CDR2 FQNEAQ. Unmatched junction bases numbered 7, after V lost 8 bases and J lost 1 base. CDR3 size: 14 residues.

This clone came up a few times. This sequence joins TRBV28 and TRBJ1-6; the match to TRBD1 covers 9 bases. Trimming at V came to 6 bases and at J to 1 base, leaving 4 bases not matched to a gene. Germline V gene data show CDR1 as MDHEN and CDR2 as SYDVKM. The CDR3 is made up of 16 amino acids. This chain's CDR3 is CASRRTGVSYNSPLHF. For the CDR3, the DNA is TGTGCCAGCAGAAGGACAGGGGTATCCTATAATTCACCCCTCCACTTT.

This chain uses TRBV11-2 with TRBJ2-1, with TRBD2 matching 7 bases. The CDR3 extends over 12 amino acids. V trimming: 2 bases; J trimming: 10 bases; junction bases outside the gene matches: 2. Per germline, CDR1 SGHAT and CDR2 FQNNGV. The CDR3 loop reads CASSLHGGEQFF. CDR3 DNA sequence: TGTGCCAGCAGCTTACACGGGGGGGAGCAGTTCTTC.

This clone has just one count. This chain's CDR3 is CASSSQGIHNQPQHF. CDR3 in DNA: TGTGCCAGCAGTAGCCAGGGGATACACAATCAGCCCCAGCATTTT. The V call is TRBV2, the J call TRBJ1-5; TRBD1 might be the D (6 bases). The CDR3 is 15 amino acids. The germline V and J ends were trimmed by 5 bases and 3 bases, with 14 bases remaining between them. Per the germline V gene, CDR1 is SNHLY and CDR2 is FYNNEI.